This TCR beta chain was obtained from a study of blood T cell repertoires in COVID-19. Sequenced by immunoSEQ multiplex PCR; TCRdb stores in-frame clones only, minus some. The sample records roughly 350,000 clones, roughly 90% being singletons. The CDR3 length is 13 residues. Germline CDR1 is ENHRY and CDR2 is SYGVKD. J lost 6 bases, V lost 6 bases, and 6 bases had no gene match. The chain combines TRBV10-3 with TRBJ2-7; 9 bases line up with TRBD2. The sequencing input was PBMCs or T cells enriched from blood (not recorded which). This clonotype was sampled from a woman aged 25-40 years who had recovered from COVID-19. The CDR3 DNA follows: TGTGCCATCAGACCGGGACTAGCAGGCGAGCAGTACTTC. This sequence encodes CAIRPGLAGEQYF.